This T cell receptor beta chain was recovered during a study of blood T cells in healthy people across ages. Study-wide findings and caveats: Diversity figures based on one million T cells were deemed too low. Per million T cells, TCR beta diversity dropped about linearly as age rose.

The CDR3 consists of 16 residues. As regards this clonotype: Its antigen is not identified.

Alongside a J-beta primer mix, a sample-barcoded 5' primer served in a second PCR lasting about 6 to 12 cycles. TCRdb used MiXCR to reprocess the 5' RACE reads, holding one entry per CDR3 protein. Here the sample spans about 730,000 distinct CDR3 sequences, 35% to 45% being singletons. The sequence came from a woman aged 55 to 70 in good health. Sequenced sample: blood. The chain combines TRBV21-1 with TRBJ2-3; TRBD1, the table's D call, lacks a check against the DNA. TRBV21-1 is a pseudogene. The CDR3 reads CASRVCSAHHTDTQYF. The CDR3 DNA reads as TGTGCCAGCAGGGTCTGTAGCGCCCATCACACAGATACGCAGTATTTT.